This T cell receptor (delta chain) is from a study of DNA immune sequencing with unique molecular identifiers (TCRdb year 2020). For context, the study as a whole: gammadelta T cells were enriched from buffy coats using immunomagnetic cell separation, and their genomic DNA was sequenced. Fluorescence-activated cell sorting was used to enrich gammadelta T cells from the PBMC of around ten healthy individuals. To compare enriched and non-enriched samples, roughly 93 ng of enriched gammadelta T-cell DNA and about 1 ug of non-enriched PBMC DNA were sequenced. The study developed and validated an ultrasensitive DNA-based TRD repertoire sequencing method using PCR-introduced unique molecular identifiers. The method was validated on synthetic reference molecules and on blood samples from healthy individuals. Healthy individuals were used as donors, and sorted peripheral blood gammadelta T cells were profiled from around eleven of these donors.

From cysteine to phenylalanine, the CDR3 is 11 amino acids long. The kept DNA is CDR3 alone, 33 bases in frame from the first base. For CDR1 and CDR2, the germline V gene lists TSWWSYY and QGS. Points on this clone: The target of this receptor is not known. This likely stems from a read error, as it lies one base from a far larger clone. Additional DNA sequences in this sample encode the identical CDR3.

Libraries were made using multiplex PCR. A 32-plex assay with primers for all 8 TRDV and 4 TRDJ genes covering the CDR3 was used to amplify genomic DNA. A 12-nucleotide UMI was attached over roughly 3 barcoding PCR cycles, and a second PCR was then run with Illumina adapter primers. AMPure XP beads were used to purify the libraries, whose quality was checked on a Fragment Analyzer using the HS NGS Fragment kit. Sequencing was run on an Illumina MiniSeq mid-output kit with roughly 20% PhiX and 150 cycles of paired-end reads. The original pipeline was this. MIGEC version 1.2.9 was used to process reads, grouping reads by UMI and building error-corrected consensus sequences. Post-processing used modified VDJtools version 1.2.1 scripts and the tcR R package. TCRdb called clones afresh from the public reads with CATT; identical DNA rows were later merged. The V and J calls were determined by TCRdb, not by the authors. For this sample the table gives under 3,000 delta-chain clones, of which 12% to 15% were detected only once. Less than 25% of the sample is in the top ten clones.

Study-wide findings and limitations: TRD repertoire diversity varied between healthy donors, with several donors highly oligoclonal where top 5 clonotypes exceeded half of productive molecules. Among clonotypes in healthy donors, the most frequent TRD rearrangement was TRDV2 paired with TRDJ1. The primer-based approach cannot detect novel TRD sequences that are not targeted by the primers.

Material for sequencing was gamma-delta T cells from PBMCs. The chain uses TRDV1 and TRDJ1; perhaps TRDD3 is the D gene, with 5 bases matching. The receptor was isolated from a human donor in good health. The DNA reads TGTGCTCTAGGGGGGTTCGATAAACTCATCTTT. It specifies CALGGFDKLIF.